The 30 T cell receptor beta chains below come from one sample, sequenced in a study of T-cell reconstitution after alpha-beta-depleted transplantation in children. Unique molecular identifiers were incorporated when the TCRbeta library was constructed. One entry per CDR3 protein results from TCRdb running MiXCR on the PCR reads. The sample lists about 200,000 distinct CDR3 sequences, roughly 7% occurring once. The sequencing used PBMCs, collected before TCRalphabeta/CD19-depleted stem cell transplant. The receptors here all came from a boy aged 2 to 10 with acute lymphoblastic leukemia, due to receive a stem cell transplant.

This clonotype has at least ten counts. CDR3 region: CASSLGGGRTVSYNEQFF. DNA for the CDR3: TGTGCCAGCAGCTTAGGGGGCGGGAGGACTGTCTCCTACAATGAGCAGTTCTTC. The rearrangement uses TRBV11-1 and TRBJ2-1; 8 bases line up with TRBD2. The CDR3 contains 18 residues. Germline CDR1 reads SGHAT; CDR2 reads FQDESV (reference sequence). The V and J ends lost 1 base and 0 bases, in that order; junction bases with no gene match: 8. Variable domain in full (rest from reference TRBV11-1 and TRBJ2-1): EAEVAQSPRYKITEKSQAVAFWCDPISGHATLYWYRQILGQGPELLVQFQDESVVDDSQLPKDRFSAERLKGVDSTLKIQPAELGDSAMYLCASSLGGGRTVSYNEQFFGPGTRLTVL.

This clonotype was detected ten times or more. The chain joins TRBV27 to TRBJ2-7, with D unresolved. The CDR3 runs 14 residues. The ends were cut back, 2 bases at V and 4 bases at J, with 12 bases in the middle. Looked up from germline, CDR1 is MNHEY and CDR2 is SMNVEV (reference sequence). CDR3 sequence reads: CASSLGTAVYEQYF. CDR3 nucleotide sequence: TGTGCCAGCAGTTTAGGAACCGCGGTTTACGAGCAGTACTTC.

This clonotype was observed at least ten times. The chain uses TRBV5-1 and TRBJ2-7; tentatively, D is TRBD2 (6 bases). V was trimmed by 0 bases and J by 3 bases, leaving 10 bases between them. CDR1 is SGHRS and CDR2 is YFSETQ in the germline V gene. The CDR3 has 14 amino acids. The CDR3 region has the DNA TGCGCCAGCAGCTTGGGGAGGGGAGGCTACGAGCAGTACTTC. Translation: CASSLGRGGYEQYF.

This clonotype was seen a few times. The V call is TRBV12-3 or TRBV12-4, the J call TRBJ2-2; D ambiguous. The CDR3 contains 16 residues. Deletions cut 5 bases from V and 1 base from J, with 14 bases between. This CDR3 is CASSPSRPMNTGELFF. CDR3 nucleotides: TGTGCCAGCAGTCCCAGCCGGCCGATGAACACCGGGGAGCTGTTTTTT.

This clonotype was found many times. CDR3 nucleotides: TGCAGCGTTGAAGTCGTCGGGAGGGACACTGAAGCTTTCTTT. Protein product: CSVEVVGRDTEAFF. V gene TRBV29-1 combines with J gene TRBJ1-1; D gene uncertain. CDR3 size: 14 residues. V lost 1 base and J lost 3, with 12 bases in between. Per germline, CDR1 SQVTM and CDR2 ANQGSEA.

This clonotype was picked up a small number of times. The rearrangement links TRBV12-3 or TRBV12-4 to TRBJ2-5; a possible D gene is TRBD1 (5 bases). The CDR3 has 14 amino acids. Trimming removed 3 bases at V and 5 bases at J, with 13 bases between. The CDR3 sequence is CASSFQGMLETQYF. CDR3 nucleotides: TGTGCCAGCAGTTTCCAGGGAATGTTGGAGACCCAGTACTTC.

This clonotype has a count of ten or more. This chain links TRBV28 with TRBJ2-1; possible D gene TRBD2, 6 bases. Germline CDR1 is MDHEN and CDR2 is SYDVKM. The CDR3 has 15 amino acids. V lost 6 bases, J lost 0 bases, and 12 bases lay in between. CDR3 nucleotides: TGTGCCAGCAGCGAACGGGGGAGCTCCTACAATGAGCAGTTCTTC. This sequence encodes CASSERGSSYNEQFF.

The sample holds many counts of this clonotype. The rearrangement links TRBV6-2 or TRBV6-3 to TRBJ2-1; 8 bases are shared with TRBD2. Germline V gene data show CDR1 as MNHEY and CDR2 as SVGEGT. J was trimmed by 0 bases and V by 2 bases; bases with no gene match: 0. CDR3 length: 15 amino acids. The CDR3 DNA follows: TGTGCCAGCAGTTACCTAGCGGGCTCCTACAATGAGCAGTTCTTC. It specifies CASSYLAGSYNEQFF.

This clonotype was observed many times. The CDR3 here is CASSPPLATSYEQYF. CDR3 DNA sequence: TGTGCCAGCAGCCCCCCCTTGGCCACCTCCTACGAGCAGTACTTC. The chain has TRBV28 and TRBJ2-7; D gene uncertain. CDR3 length equals 15 residues. Trimming stripped 6 bases from V and 0 bases from J, with 15 bases between. Germline loops: CDR1 MDHEN, CDR2 SYDVKM.

This clonotype was detected ten times or more. The J gene is TRBJ2-7, the V gene TRBV29-1, with 7 positions matching TRBD2. The V gene's germline CDR1 is SQVTM and CDR2 ANQGSEA. The V segment lost 4 bases and the J segment 3 bases; nucleotides outside the gene matches: 3. This CDR3 has 12 amino acids. CDR3 DNA: TGCAGCGTTGCTAGCGGCAACTACGAGCAGTACTTC. Its protein product is CSVASGNYEQYF.

This clonotype came up many times. V usage is TRBV28 and J usage is TRBJ2-2; 11 nucleotides agree with TRBD1. Germline V gene sequence: CDR1 MDHEN, CDR2 SYDVKM. V shed 2 bases and J 5 bases; nucleotides not matched to a gene: 7. The length of the CDR3 is 17 residues. The CDR3 here is CASSLTGTGGRTGELFF. In DNA, the CDR3 is TGTGCCAGCAGTTTAACCGGGACAGGGGGTCGGACCGGGGAGCTGTTTTTT.

The V call is TRBV3-1, the J call TRBJ1-5; no clear D. CDR1 LGHDT and CDR2 YNNKEL come from the germline V gene (reference sequence). Trimming stripped 3 bases from V and 1 base from J, with 7 bases between. The CDR3 loop spans 14 amino acids. The CDR3 nucleotides read TGTGCCAGCAGCCAGAGGGCGAGCAATCAGCCCCAGCATTTT. It codes for CASSQRASNQPQHF. Together with reference TRBV3-1 and TRBJ1-5, the CDR3 gives the full variable domain: DTAVSQTPKYLVTQMGNDKSIKCEQNLGHDTMYWYKQDSKKFLKIMFSYNNKELIINETVPNRFSPKSPDKAHLNLHINSLELGDSAVYFCASSQRASNQPQHFGDGTRLSIL.

This clonotype was seen only a few times. The chain couples TRBV4-3 to TRBJ2-7, with D perhaps matching TRBD2 (5 bases). CDR1 is LGHNA and CDR2 is YSLEER in the germline V gene. CDR3 length: 16 amino acids. Trimming took 0 bases from V and 3 from J, leaving 15 bases between them. This CDR3 is CASSQEARGKFYEQYF. In DNA form, the CDR3 reads TGCGCCAGCAGCCAAGAAGCTCGGGGAAAGTTCTACGAGCAGTACTTC.

Ten or more counts support this clonotype. The chain uses TRBV6-2 or TRBV6-3 and TRBJ2-7; no reliable D call. CDR3 length: 11 amino acids. The germline gives CDR1 MNHEY, CDR2 SVGEGT. V was clipped by 6 bases and J by 3 bases, with 6 bases between them. The CDR3 spells CASSRIYEQYF. The CDR3 DNA sequence: TGTGCCAGCAGCCGAATCTACGAGCAGTACTTC.

This clonotype was recorded a few times. The V and J genes are TRBV7-9 and TRBJ1-2; D is perhaps TRBD1 (5 bases). The CDR3 consists of 12 residues. CDR1 is SEHNR, CDR2 FQNEAQ, per germline (reference sequence). V was cut by 0 bases and J by 8 bases, with 7 bases left in between. In nucleotides, the CDR3 is TGTGCCAGCAGCTTAGCGGGGCGCGGCTACACCTTC. It specifies CASSLAGRGYTF.

This clonotype has at least ten counts. The V gene is TRBV7-2, the J gene TRBJ2-5, with 8 bases identical to TRBD1. The J segment lost 5 bases and the V segment lost 5 bases, leaving 10 bases of the junction unmatched. This CDR3 is 15 amino acids long. CDR1 and CDR2 from the germline V gene are SGHTA and FQGNSA. The CDR3 coding sequence is TGTGCCAGCAGCGTGGACAGGGTAGCTTGGGAGACCCAGTACTTC. It translates to CASSVDRVAWETQYF.

This clonotype was seen repeatedly, ten times or more. The chain carries TRBV11-2 and TRBJ2-7; D not certain. V lost 5 bases and J 2 bases, leaving 7 bases between the germline ends. CDR3 length: 12 amino acids. Germline V lookup: CDR1 SGHAT, CDR2 FQNNGV. CDR3 in DNA: TGTGCCAGCAGCCATCAGACCTACGAGCAGTACTTC. Protein product: CASSHQTYEQYF.

The rearrangement links TRBV5-1 to TRBJ2-3; TRBD2 might be the D (5 bases). CDR1 SGHRS and CDR2 YFSETQ come from the germline V gene. The CDR3 is 14 amino acids. V gave up 4 bases and J gave up 5 bases, with 14 bases separating them. The CDR3 region has the DNA TGCGCCAGCAGCCCAGGAGGAGGTGTAGATACGCAGTATTTT. It encodes CASSPGGGVDTQYF.

This clonotype has only a few counts. The J gene is TRBJ1-5, the V gene TRBV6-2 or TRBV6-3, with D tentatively TRBD1 (5 bases). In germline, CDR1 is MNHEY, CDR2 SVGEGT. This CDR3 contains 14 residues. Between the trimmed V and J ends, which lost 1 base and 1 base, there was a span of 5 bases. The CDR3 nucleotides are TGTGCCAGCAGTTACTGGGACAGCAATCAGCCCCAGCATTTT. As protein: CASSYWDSNQPQHF.

This clonotype was recorded at least ten times. The V gene is TRBV5-1, the J gene TRBJ1-2, with 9 nucleotides matching TRBD1. The CDR3 consists of 15 residues. CDR1 is SGHRS, CDR2 YFSETQ, per germline. With 0 bases clipped from V and 8 bases from J, the junction kept 8 bases outside the gene matches. CDR3 sequence reads: CASSLGATGGEGYTF. The CDR3 bases are TGCGCCAGCAGCTTGGGGGCCACAGGGGGCGAGGGCTACACCTTC.

Ten or more counts support this clonotype. The chain joins TRBV14 to TRBJ2-4; D uncertain. V was shortened by 5 bases and J by 8 bases, with 16 bases between the two germline ends. Germline V gives CDR1 SGHDN, CDR2 FVKESK. The CDR3 is 14 amino acids. Written as DNA, the CDR3 is TGTGCCAGCAGCGTCGGAAGGTCGGGCGACATTCAGTACTTC. It is translated as CASSVGRSGDIQYF.

This clonotype was recorded many times. The J gene is TRBJ1-2, the V gene TRBV12-3 or TRBV12-4, with D unclear. V lost 8 bases, J lost 9 bases, and 16 bases lay in between. CDR3 length: 12 amino acids. As DNA, the CDR3 is TGTGCCAGCGGGATCCCCTTAGGCAGCTACACCTTC. Translating it yields CASGIPLGSYTF.

This clonotype was counted at least ten times. The rearrangement uses TRBV4-3 and TRBJ2-1, with 14 positions matching TRBD2. J gave up 6 bases and V 1 base, and 8 bases lay outside the gene matches. The CDR3 sequence is 18 residues long. Looked up from germline, CDR1 is LGHNA and CDR2 is YSLEER. The CDR3 DNA reads TGCGCCAGCAGCCAAGCGACTAGCGGGGGGGCCGGGGTCAATGAGCAGTTCTTC. It yields the protein CASSQATSGGAGVNEQFF.

J is TRBJ2-7 and V is TRBV11-2; no clear D. Trimming pared 4 bases from V and 7 bases from J, leaving 14 bases between. This CDR3 contains 13 residues. Germline V gene data show CDR1 as SGHAT and CDR2 as FQNNGV. In DNA, the CDR3 is TGTGCCAGCAGCTCCGGTCGCCCCGGGGAGCAGTACTTC. Protein: CASSSGRPGEQYF. The entire variable domain, with the rest obtained from reference TRBV11-2 and TRBJ2-7, is as follows: EAGVAQSPRYKIIEKRQSVAFWCNPISGHATLYWYQQILGQGPKLLIQFQNNGVVDDSQLPKDRFSAERLKGVDSTLKIQPAKLEDSAVYLCASSSGRPGEQYFGPGTRLTVT.

This sequence joins TRBV30 and TRBJ1-1, with D perhaps matching TRBD1 (5 bases). This CDR3 spans 13 amino acids. The germline V gene encodes CDR1 GTSNPN and CDR2 SVGIG (reference sequence). V lost 3 bases and J 3 bases, leaving 11 bases between the germline ends. CDR3 DNA sequence: TGTGCCTGGAGCCTGGGGGTTTACACTGAAGCTTTCTTT. Encoded protein: CAWSLGVYTEAFF. Filled out from reference TRBV30 and TRBJ1-1, the complete variable domain reads SQTIHQWPATLVQPVGSPLSLECTVEGTSNPNLYWYRQAAGRGLQLLFYSVGIGQISSEVPQNLSASRPQDRQFILSSKKLLLSDSGFYLCAWSLGVYTEAFFGQGTRLTVV.

This chain uses TRBV5-1 with TRBJ2-7; D may match TRBD1 or TRBD2 (6 bases each). The CDR3 runs to 14 residues. Germline assignment: CDR1 SGHRS and CDR2 YFSETQ. Trimming stripped 9 bases from V and 6 bases from J, with 22 bases between. The CDR3 DNA follows: TGCGCCATCGGCTCCGAGGGGGGACTCTCCGAGCAGTACTTC. Translation gives CAIGSEGGLSEQYF.

This clonotype was detected many times. The chain employs TRBV29-1 and TRBJ2-2; the D gene could be TRBD1 or TRBD2 (5 bases each). Trimming left V 6 bases short and J 4 bases short, with 15 bases between. The CDR3 length is 14 residues. Germline V CDR1 and CDR2: SQVTM, ANQGSEA. The CDR3 DNA reads TGCAGCGTCCCCGGGACGGTCGGCACCGGGGAGCTGTTTTTT. Translation gives CSVPGTVGTGELFF.

This clonotype was counted ten times or more. The chain employs TRBV9 and TRBJ2-2; 9 bases map to TRBD2. J gave up 4 bases and V 2 bases, and 3 bases lay outside the gene matches. The germline V gene encodes CDR1 SGDLS and CDR2 YYNGEE. This CDR3 spans 15 amino acids. CDR3 loop: CASSVGSGSTGELFF. The CDR3 DNA reads TGTGCCAGCAGCGTTGGTAGCGGGAGCACCGGGGAGCTGTTTTTT.

This clonotype was detected a few times. The rearrangement uses TRBV5-1 and TRBJ2-1; 7 bases are a match to TRBD1. The CDR3 contains 14 residues. Germline V gene lookup returns CDR1 SGHRS and CDR2 YFSETQ. V dropped 2 bases and J dropped 9; count of bases not matched to a gene: 8. The CDR3 nucleotides are TGCGCCAGCAGCTTCGGACAGGAGGCGGGTGAGCAGTTCTTC. It specifies CASSFGQEAGEQFF.

The table lists this clonotype with many counts. The gene calls are TRBV7-6 and TRBJ2-7; 7 nucleotides agree with TRBD1. The CDR3 extends over 15 amino acids. The V gene's germline CDR1 is SGHVS and CDR2 FNYEAQ. V lost 6 bases and J lost 0; bases outside the gene matches: 8. The CDR3: CASRRGTANSYEQYF. CDR3 nucleotide sequence: TGTGCCAGCAGGCGTGGGACAGCAAACTCCTACGAGCAGTACTTC.